Presented here are 32 T cell receptor beta chains from one specimen sequenced in a study of OX40 agonist ivuxolimab in advanced cancers. The method was immunoSEQ multiplex PCR; TCRdb's version includes in-frame clones alone and lacks a portion of them. The profile shows 35,000 to 40,000 clones, around 87% of them singletons. Source: CD4+ or CD8+ T cells sorted from blood, taken in a trial of the OX40 agonist ivuxolimab. These receptors were taken from an adult with an advanced solid tumor such as melanoma, head and neck, liver or kidney cancer.

The chain has TRBV11-2 and TRBJ2-1, with D hard to call. Trimming removed 5 bases at V and 5 bases at J, with 10 bases between. This CDR3 is built from 13 residues. CDR1 and CDR2 (germline): SGHAT, FQNNGV. The CDR3 DNA sequence: TGTGCCAGCAGCCCAAGACCTAACAATGAGCAGTTCTTC. Translation: CASSPRPNNEQFF.

This clone was seen a single time. The rearrangement uses TRBV2 and TRBJ2-5; no firm D call. The DNA end favors TRBJ2-7, so the J call may be wrong. The CDR3 totals 13 residues. Germline-derived CDR1 and CDR2 are SNHLY and FYNNEI. The CDR3 loop is CASRVAPEREQYF. As DNA, the CDR3 is TGTGCCAGCAGGGTGGCTCCGGAGCGCGAGCAGTACTTC.

This clone was detected once. The J gene is TRBJ1-6, the V gene TRBV5-5, with 9 bases lining up with TRBD1. The CDR3 length is 17 residues. In germline, CDR1 is SGHKS, CDR2 YYEKEE (reference sequence). Trimming cost V 3 bases and J 3 bases; bases outside gene matches: 7. CDR3 sequence: CASSYFTGGLYNSPLHF. CDR3 DNA: TGTGCCAGCAGCTACTTTACAGGGGGCCTCTATAATTCACCCCTCCACTTT.

The chain couples TRBV2 to TRBJ2-5; 8 bases map to TRBD1. This CDR3 has 13 amino acids. The V and J ends lost 8 bases and 3 bases, in that order; junction bases with no gene match: 5. CDR1 and CDR2 (germline): SNHLY, FYNNEI. The chain's CDR3 is CASCADREETQYF. CDR3 bases: TGTGCCAGCTGCGCGGACAGGGAAGAGACCCAGTACTTC.

V and J are TRBV28 and TRBJ1-1; D remains ambiguous. CDR1 is MDHEN, CDR2 SYDVKM, per germline. The germline V and J ends were trimmed by 2 bases and 1 base, with 5 bases remaining between them. This CDR3 is built from 13 residues. The CDR3 nucleotides read TGTGCCAGCAGTTTAACGGGGAACACTGAAGCTTTCTTT. It is translated as CASSLTGNTEAFF.

The CDR3 reads CASSLRDRAFNEQFF. In nucleotides, the CDR3 is TGTGCCAGCTCACTGCGGGACAGGGCCTTCAATGAGCAGTTCTTC. This rearrangement joins TRBV18 to TRBJ2-1, with 9 bases lining up with TRBD1. Per germline, CDR1 KGHSH and CDR2 LQKENI. V was pared by 4 bases and J by 6 bases, with 7 bases of the junction left unmatched. The CDR3 has 15 residues.

The J gene is TRBJ2-1, the V gene TRBV12-5, with 7 bases that match TRBD1. CDR3 length equals 15 residues. Germline V CDR1 and CDR2: LGHNT, FRNRAP. Trimming took 0 bases from V and 7 from J; bases not matched to a gene: 6. The CDR3 region is CASGLVDGRGNEQFF. In DNA, the CDR3 is TGTGCTAGTGGTTTGGTAGATGGCAGGGGGAATGAGCAGTTCTTC.

The chain combines TRBV6-1 with TRBJ2-7; D tentatively fits TRBD1 or TRBD2 (5 bases each). The CDR3 runs 15 residues. Deletions cut 6 bases from V and 0 bases from J, with 15 bases between. CDR1 is MNHNS and CDR2 is SASEGT in the germline V gene. For the CDR3, the DNA is TGTGCCAGCAGACTCCGGGGCCTTGACTCCTACGAGCAGTACTTC. As protein: CASRLRGLDSYEQYF.

J is TRBJ2-7 and V is TRBV7-6, with D unresolved. The V gene lost 2 bases and the J gene lost 5 bases, with 13 bases spanning the gap. This CDR3 is built from 14 residues. Per germline, CDR1 SGHVS and CDR2 FNYEAQ. In DNA, the CDR3 is TGTGCCAGCAGCTTAAGGGTATTCGGAGACGAGCAGTACTTC. Translation gives CASSLRVFGDEQYF. Full variable domain (remainder filled in from reference TRBV7-6 and TRBJ2-7): GAGVSQSPRYKVTKRGQDVALRCDPISGHVSLYWYRQALGQGPEFLTYFNYEAQQDKSGLPNDRFSAERPEGSISTLTIQRTEQRDSAMYRCASSLRVFGDEQYFGPGTRLTVT.

The gene calls are TRBV5-1 and TRBJ1-4, with 7 nucleotides matching TRBD1. After removal of 2 bases from V and 5 bases from J, the junction contained 3 bases not matched to a gene. The CDR3 covers 14 residues. Germline CDR1 SGHRS, CDR2 YFSETQ. The CDR3 DNA reads as TGCGCCAGCAGCTTAGCGGACAGGAATGAAAAACTGTTTTTT. This encodes CASSLADRNEKLFF.

The V call is TRBV10-2, the J call TRBJ2-3; TRBD1 matches at 9 bases. Trimming cost V 6 bases and J 3 bases; bases outside gene matches: 10. CDR3 length: 16 residues. CDR1 and CDR2 from the germline V gene are WSHSY and SAAADI. CDR3 loop: CASSDTGTGTTDTQYF. The CDR3 DNA sequence: TGCGCCAGCAGCGACACCGGGACAGGGACGACAGATACGCAGTATTTT.

Here the CDR3 reads CASSRRQKEKLFF. The CDR3, as DNA: TGTGCCAGCAGCCGACGACAGAAGGAAAAACTGTTTTTT. J is TRBJ1-4 and V is TRBV2; TRBD1 might be the D (5 bases). The V and J ends lost 6 bases and 8 bases respectively, with 13 bases between them. There are 13 residues in the CDR3. CDR1 and CDR2 from the germline V gene are SNHLY and FYNNEI. The variable domain in full, with the rest retrieved from reference TRBV2 and TRBJ1-4, is EPEVTQTPSHQVTQMGQEVILRCVPISNHLYFYWYRQILGQKVEFLVSFYNNEISEKSEIFDDQFSVERPDGSNFTLKIRSTKLEDSAMYFCASSRRQKEKLFFGSGTQLSVL.

This chain connects TRBV5-5 to TRBJ2-2; 13 bases are a match to TRBD2. The CDR3 has 17 amino acids. The V and J ends lost 4 bases and 8 bases, in that order; junction bases with no gene match: 11. Germline CDR1 is SGHKS and CDR2 is YYEKEE (reference sequence). As DNA, the CDR3 is TGTGCCAGCAGCCCCCGGACTAGCGGGGGAGTGTCTGGGGAGCTGTTTTTT. This gives the protein CASSPRTSGGVSGELFF. The entire variable domain, with the rest obtained from reference TRBV5-5 and TRBJ2-2, is as follows: DAGVTQSPTHLIKTRGQQVTLRCSPISGHKSVSWYQQVLGQGPQFIFQYYEKEERGRGNFPDRFSARQFPNYSSELNVNALLLGDSALYLCASSPRTSGGVSGELFFGEGSRLTVL.

The V gene is TRBV6-6, the J gene TRBJ1-2, with 7 bases aligning to TRBD1. After removal of 6 bases from V and 8 bases from J, the junction contained 9 bases not matched to a gene. Germline assignment: CDR1 MNHNY and CDR2 SVGAGI (reference sequence). This CDR3 is built from 13 residues. CDR3 sequence (DNA): TGTGCCAGCAGGGGGGGACAGAGGGAAGGCTACACCTTC. It is translated as CASRGGQREGYTF.

This chain links TRBV30 with TRBJ2-3, with D possibly TRBD1 on 6 matching bases. The CDR3 is 13 amino acids. The germline V gene encodes CDR1 GTSNPN and CDR2 SVGIG (reference sequence). V dropped 6 bases and J dropped 0 bases, with 10 bases sitting between them. The CDR3: CACTGPSTDTQYF. As DNA, the CDR3 is TGTGCCTGTACAGGGCCTAGCACAGATACGCAGTATTTT.

The rearrangement uses TRBV9 and TRBJ2-5; TRBD2 aligns across 9 bases. Germline values: CDR1 SGDLS, CDR2 YYNGEE. Germline trimming cut 0 bases from V and 7 bases from J; bases unmatched to any gene: 7. There are 15 residues in the CDR3. CDR3 in amino acids: CASSVGGGGAATQYF. The CDR3, as DNA: TGTGCCAGCAGCGTAGGAGGCGGGGGGGCGGCGACCCAGTACTTC. Filled out from reference TRBV9 and TRBJ2-5, the complete variable domain reads DSGVTQTPKHLITATGQRVTLRCSPRSGDLSVYWYQQSLDQGLQFLIQYYNGEERAKGNILERFSAQQFPDLHSELNLSSLELGDSALYFCASSVGGGGAATQYFGPGTRLLVL.

J is TRBJ2-1 and V is TRBV2; D is possibly TRBD1 (6 bases). Per the germline V gene, CDR1 is SNHLY and CDR2 is FYNNEI. Trimming removed 4 bases from V and 9 bases from J, with 10 bases in between. The CDR3 has 12 amino acids. Here the CDR3 reads CASSVGGREQFF. CDR3 nucleotides: TGTGCCAGCAGTGTAGGGGGTCGTGAGCAGTTCTTC.

V gene TRBV2 combines with J gene TRBJ2-7, with D hard to call. Trimming removed 3 bases at V and 4 bases at J, with 4 bases between. CDR1 is SNHLY and CDR2 is FYNNEI in the germline V gene. This CDR3 has 11 residues. CDR3 sequence: CASSERYEQYF. In DNA, the CDR3 is TGTGCCAGCAGTGAGCGGTACGAGCAGTACTTC.

The DNA for the CDR3 is TGTGCCAGCAGTTATGCGGGGGGGCCGTCCTACGAGCAGTACTTC. Its protein product is CASSYAGGPSYEQYF. The chain is built from TRBV6-6 and TRBJ2-7; 9 bases fit TRBD2. Unmatched junction bases numbered 4, after V lost 3 bases and J lost 1 base. Germline values: CDR1 MNHNY, CDR2 SVGAGI (reference sequence). There are 15 residues in the CDR3.

V usage is TRBV27 and J usage is TRBJ2-5; D is ambiguous. The end of the DNA is better explained by TRBJ2-7, so the J call may be wrong. The CDR3 loop spans 13 amino acids. Germline-derived CDR1 and CDR2 are MNHEY and SMNVEV (reference sequence). In nucleotides, the CDR3 is TGTGCCAGCAGTTGGTCGGGCTCCTACGAGCAGTACTTC. Its translation is CASSWSGSYEQYF.

The rearrangement uses TRBV19 and TRBJ1-1; D possibly corresponds to TRBD1 (5 bases). This CDR3 is built from 15 residues. Between the trimmed V and J ends, which lost 4 bases and 1 base, there was a span of 13 bases. Germline lookup yields CDR1 LNHDA and CDR2 SQIVND (reference sequence). Written as DNA, the CDR3 is TGTGCCAGTAGTACTCAGGGCTGGGGGAACACTGAAGCTTTCTTT. Its protein product is CASSTQGWGNTEAFF.

V gene TRBV9 combines with J gene TRBJ2-2; TRBD1 agrees at 9 bases. Trimming removed 0 bases from V and 5 bases from J; junction bases left unmatched: 5. The CDR3 extends over 16 amino acids. The germline CDR1 and CDR2 sequences are SGDLS and YYNGEE. The DNA of the CDR3 is TGTGCCAGCAGCGTAGCTTCGACAGGGGGGACCGGGGAGCTGTTTTTT. It yields the protein CASSVASTGGTGELFF.

The V call is TRBV12-5, the J call TRBJ2-7; no reliable D call. Trimming stripped 1 base from V and 5 bases from J, with 12 bases between. The CDR3 runs to 14 residues. Germline CDR1 reads LGHNT; CDR2 reads FRNRAP. The CDR3 DNA sequence: TGTGCTAGTGGTTTGGACCCCGAAGAGCACGAGCAGTACTTC. It is translated as CASGLDPEEHEQYF.

The chain links TRBV5-1 to TRBJ1-1, with 8 bases that match TRBD1. Germline lookup yields CDR1 SGHRS and CDR2 YFSETQ. J lost 11 bases, V lost 0 bases, and 12 bases had no gene match. This CDR3 contains 15 residues. CDR3 region: CASSLEQGGFFGAFF. CDR3 in DNA: TGCGCCAGCAGCTTGGAACAGGGGGGTTTCTTTGGGGCTTTCTTT.

J is TRBJ2-1 and V is TRBV18; perhaps TRBD2 as D (6 bases). Germline CDR1 and CDR2: KGHSH and LQKENI. V dropped 6 bases and J dropped 5 bases, with 23 bases sitting between them. The CDR3 has 17 amino acids. In nucleotides, the CDR3 is TGTGCCAGCTCCCCTAGAGCCGGGAGCTCTCGAGACAATGAGCAGTTCTTC. It specifies CASSPRAGSSRDNEQFF.

The CDR3 bases are TGTGCCTGGAGGGGGACAGACTACGAGCAGTACTTC. This gives the protein CAWRGTDYEQYF. The genes are TRBV30 and TRBJ2-7; the match to TRBD1 covers 7 bases. Germline V gene data show CDR1 as GTSNPN and CDR2 as SVGIG (reference sequence). The CDR3 is made up of 12 amino acids. V lost 3 bases to trimming and J lost 3 bases; unmatched junction nucleotides: 2.

The rearrangement links TRBV6-5 to TRBJ2-3; a possible D gene is TRBD2 (5 bases). The CDR3 is 13 residues long. Trimming pared 1 base from V and 4 bases from J, leaving 6 bases between. Germline CDR1 MNHEY, CDR2 SVGAGI. CDR3 nucleotides: TGTGCCAGCAGTTACTTGGAGGCAGATACGCAGTATTTT. It is translated as CASSYLEADTQYF.

This clone has only one observation. The chain joins TRBV10-1 to TRBJ2-5; D uncertain. Germline CDR1 is WNHNN and CDR2 is SYGVQD (reference sequence). The CDR3 length is 14 residues. V lost 0 bases and J 1 base, leaving 6 bases between the germline ends. CDR3 region: CASSESVIQETQYF. The CDR3 DNA reads as TGCGCCAGCAGTGAGTCAGTGATCCAAGAGACCCAGTACTTC.

The chain carries TRBV2 and TRBJ2-1; 7 bases map to TRBD1. Germline-derived CDR1 and CDR2 are SNHLY and FYNNEI. The V and J ends lost 7 bases and 4 bases, in that order; junction bases with no gene match: 10. The CDR3 loop spans 15 amino acids. The CDR3 DNA is TGTGCCAGCACCCGGACAGGAGCCGTTTACAATGAGCAGTTCTTC. Translated, it gives CASTRTGAVYNEQFF.

The J gene is TRBJ2-7, the V gene TRBV7-2; the match to TRBD2 covers 12 bases. V was clipped by 4 bases and J by 6 bases; unmatched bases: 13. Germline CDR1 reads SGHTA; CDR2 reads FQGNSA. The CDR3 covers 17 residues. CDR3 protein: CASSSPRASGGAFEQYF. Here the CDR3 DNA reads TGTGCCAGCAGCTCGCCCCGGGCTAGCGGGGGGGCATTCGAGCAGTACTTC.

This clone was recorded a few times. J is TRBJ2-3 and V is TRBV28; TRBD1 is a possible D gene (5 bases). The V gene's germline CDR1 is MDHEN and CDR2 SYDVKM. The CDR3 is 14 residues long. Between the trimmed V and J ends, which lost 1 base and 4 bases, there was a span of 9 bases. The CDR3 sequence: CASSLSKGSDTQYF. In DNA form, the CDR3 reads TGTGCCAGCAGTTTATCGAAGGGGTCAGATACGCAGTATTTT. The full variable domain, in which reference TRBV28 and TRBJ2-3 provide the parts outside the CDR3, is DVKVTQSSRYLVKRTGEKVFLECVQDMDHENMFWYRQDPGLGLRLIYFSYDVKMKEKGDIPEGYSVSREKKERFSLILESASTNQTSMYLCASSLSKGSDTQYFGPGTRLTVL.

The V and J genes are TRBV4-1 and TRBJ1-6, with TRBD1 as a possible D gene (6 bases). V was clipped by 6 bases and J by 5 bases, with 11 bases between them. The CDR3 contains 14 residues. Germline CDR1 is MGHRA and CDR2 is YSYEKL. CDR3 DNA: TGCGCCAGCAGTGACAGGATCAATAATTCACCCCTCCACTTT. Translated: CASSDRINNSPLHF.